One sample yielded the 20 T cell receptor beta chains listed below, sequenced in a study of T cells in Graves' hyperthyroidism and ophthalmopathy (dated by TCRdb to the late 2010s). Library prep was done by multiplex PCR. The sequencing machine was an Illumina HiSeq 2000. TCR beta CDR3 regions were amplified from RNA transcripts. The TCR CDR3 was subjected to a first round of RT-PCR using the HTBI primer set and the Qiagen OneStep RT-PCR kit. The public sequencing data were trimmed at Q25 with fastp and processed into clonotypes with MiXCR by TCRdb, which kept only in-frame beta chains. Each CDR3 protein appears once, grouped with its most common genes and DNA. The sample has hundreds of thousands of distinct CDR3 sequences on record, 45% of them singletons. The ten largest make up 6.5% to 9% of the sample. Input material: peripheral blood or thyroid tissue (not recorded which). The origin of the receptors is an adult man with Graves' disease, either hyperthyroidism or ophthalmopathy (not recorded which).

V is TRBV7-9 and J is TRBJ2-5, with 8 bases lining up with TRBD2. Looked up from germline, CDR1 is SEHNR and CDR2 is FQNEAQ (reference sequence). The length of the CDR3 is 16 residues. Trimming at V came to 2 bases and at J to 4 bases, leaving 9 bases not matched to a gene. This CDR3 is CASSLLTGGAGETQYF. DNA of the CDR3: TGTGCCAGCAGCTTACTAACCGGGGGGGCCGGAGAGACCCAGTACTTC.

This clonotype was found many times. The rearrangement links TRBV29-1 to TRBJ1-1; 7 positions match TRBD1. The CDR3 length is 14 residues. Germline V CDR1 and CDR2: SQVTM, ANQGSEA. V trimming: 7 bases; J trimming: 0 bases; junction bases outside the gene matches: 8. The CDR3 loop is CSGPTGPMNTEAFF. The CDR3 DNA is TGCAGCGGCCCGACAGGGCCGATGAACACTGAAGCTTTCTTT.

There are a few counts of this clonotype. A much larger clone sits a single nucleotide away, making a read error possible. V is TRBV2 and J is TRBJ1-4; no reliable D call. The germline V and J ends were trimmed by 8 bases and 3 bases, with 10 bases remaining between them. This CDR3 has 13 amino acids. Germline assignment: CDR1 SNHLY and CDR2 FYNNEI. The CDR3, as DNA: TGTGCCAGCGAGACGGATCCTAATGAAAAACTGTTTTTT. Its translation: CASETDPNEKLFF.

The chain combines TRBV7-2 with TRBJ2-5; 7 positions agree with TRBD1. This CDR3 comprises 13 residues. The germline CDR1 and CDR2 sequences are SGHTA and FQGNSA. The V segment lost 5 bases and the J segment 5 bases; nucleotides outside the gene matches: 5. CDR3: CASSTVQGETQYF. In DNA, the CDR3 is TGTGCCAGCAGCACGGTACAGGGGGAGACCCAGTACTTC. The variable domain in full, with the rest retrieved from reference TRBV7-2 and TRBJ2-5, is GAGVSQSPSNKVTEKGKDVELRCDPISGHTALYWYRQSLGQGLEFLIYFQGNSAPDKSGLPSDRFSAERTGGSVSTLTIQRTQQEDSAVYLCASSTVQGETQYFGPGTRLLVL.

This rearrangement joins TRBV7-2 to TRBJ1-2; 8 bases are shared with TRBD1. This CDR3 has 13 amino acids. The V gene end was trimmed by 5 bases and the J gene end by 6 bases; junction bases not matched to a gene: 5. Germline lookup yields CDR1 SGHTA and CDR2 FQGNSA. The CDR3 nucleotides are TGTGCCAGCAGCCAAATACAGGGGGATGGCTACACCTTC. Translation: CASSQIQGDGYTF.

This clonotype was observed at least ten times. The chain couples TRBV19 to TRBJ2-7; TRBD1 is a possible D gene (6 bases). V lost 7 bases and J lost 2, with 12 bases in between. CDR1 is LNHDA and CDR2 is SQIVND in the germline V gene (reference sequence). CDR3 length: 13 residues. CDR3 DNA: TGTGCCAGTACCGGGGACAAGGCCTACGAGCAGTACTTC. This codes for CASTGDKAYEQYF.

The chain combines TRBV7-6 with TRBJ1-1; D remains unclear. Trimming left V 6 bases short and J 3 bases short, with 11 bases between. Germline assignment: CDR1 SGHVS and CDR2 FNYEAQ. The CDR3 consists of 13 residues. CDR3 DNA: TGTGCCAGCAGTCGGGCGGTGGACACTGAAGCTTTCTTT. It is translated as CASSRAVDTEAFF.

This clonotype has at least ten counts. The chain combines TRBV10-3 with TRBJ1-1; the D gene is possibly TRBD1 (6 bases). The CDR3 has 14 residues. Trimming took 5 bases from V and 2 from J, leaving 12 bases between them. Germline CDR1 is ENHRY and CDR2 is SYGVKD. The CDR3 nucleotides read TGTGCCATCAGTAAGGAACAGGGAAACACTGAAGCTTTCTTT. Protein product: CAISKEQGNTEAFF.

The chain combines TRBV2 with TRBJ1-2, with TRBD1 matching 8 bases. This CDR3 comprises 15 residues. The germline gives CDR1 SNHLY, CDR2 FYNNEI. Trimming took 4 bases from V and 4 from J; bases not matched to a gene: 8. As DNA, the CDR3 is TGTGCCAGCAGTGCTAGCGGACAGGGAAGCTATGGCTACACCTTC. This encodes CASSASGQGSYGYTF. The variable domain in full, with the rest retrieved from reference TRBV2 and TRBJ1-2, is EPEVTQTPSHQVTQMGQEVILRCVPISNHLYFYWYRQILGQKVEFLVSFYNNEISEKSEIFDDQFSVERPDGSNFTLKIRSTKLEDSAMYFCASSASGQGSYGYTFGSGTRLTVV.

This chain's CDR3 is CATSRGRNGEAFF. CDR3 bases: TGTGCCACCAGCAGAGGGAGAAACGGGGAAGCTTTCTTT. The chain links TRBV15 to TRBJ1-1; no clear D. The CDR3 extends over 13 amino acids. V was shortened by 1 base and J by 8 bases, with 11 bases between the two germline ends. Per germline, CDR1 LNHNV and CDR2 YYDKDF (reference sequence).

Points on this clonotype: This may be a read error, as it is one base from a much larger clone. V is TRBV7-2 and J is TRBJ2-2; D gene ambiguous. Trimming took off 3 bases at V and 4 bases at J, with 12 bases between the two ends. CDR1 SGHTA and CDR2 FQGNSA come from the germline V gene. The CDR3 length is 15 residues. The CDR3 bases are TGTGCCAGCAGCTTCACCTACGGGTTCACCGGGGAGCTGTTTTTT. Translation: CASSFTYGFTGELFF.

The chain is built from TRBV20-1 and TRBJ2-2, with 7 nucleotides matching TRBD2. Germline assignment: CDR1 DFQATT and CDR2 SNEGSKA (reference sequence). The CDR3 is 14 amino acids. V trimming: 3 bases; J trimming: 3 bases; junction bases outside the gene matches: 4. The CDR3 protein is CSASGGRDTGELFF. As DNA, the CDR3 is TGCAGTGCTAGCGGGGGGAGGGACACCGGGGAGCTGTTTTTT.

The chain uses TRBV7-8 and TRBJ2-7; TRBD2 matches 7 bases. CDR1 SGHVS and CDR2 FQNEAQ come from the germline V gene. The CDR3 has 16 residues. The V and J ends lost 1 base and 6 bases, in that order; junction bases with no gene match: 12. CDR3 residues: CASSLGAGGSNLEQYF. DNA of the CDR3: TGTGCCAGCAGCTTAGGGGCGGGCGGGAGTAACCTCGAGCAGTACTTC.

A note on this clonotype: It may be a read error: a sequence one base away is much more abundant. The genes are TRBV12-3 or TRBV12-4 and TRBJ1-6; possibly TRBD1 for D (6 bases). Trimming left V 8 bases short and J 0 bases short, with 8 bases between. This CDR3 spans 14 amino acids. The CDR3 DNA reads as TGTGCCAGCGGACAGAGCTCCTATAATTCACCCCTCCACTTT. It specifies CASGQSSYNSPLHF.

The CDR3 here is CASSPPGGAETQYF. In DNA form, the CDR3 reads TGTGCCAGCAGTCCCCCGGGGGGTGCAGAGACCCAGTACTTC. The J gene is TRBJ2-5, the V gene TRBV28, with 7 nucleotides matching TRBD2. CDR1 and CDR2 (germline): MDHEN, SYDVKM. The trim removed 5 bases at V and 4 bases at J, leaving 7 bases unmatched. CDR3 length: 14 residues. The full variable domain, rest sourced from reference TRBV28 and TRBJ2-5, is DVKVTQSSRYLVKRTGEKVFLECVQDMDHENMFWYRQDPGLGLRLIYFSYDVKMKEKGDIPEGYSVSREKKERFSLILESASTNQTSMYLCASSPPGGAETQYFGPGTRLLVL.

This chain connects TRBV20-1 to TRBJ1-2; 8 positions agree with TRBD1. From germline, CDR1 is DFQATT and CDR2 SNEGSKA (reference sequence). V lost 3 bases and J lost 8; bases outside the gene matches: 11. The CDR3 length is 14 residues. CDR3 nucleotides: TGCAGTGCTAGGGGCCGGGACAGGAGCTACGGCTACACCTTC. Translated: CSARGRDRSYGYTF.

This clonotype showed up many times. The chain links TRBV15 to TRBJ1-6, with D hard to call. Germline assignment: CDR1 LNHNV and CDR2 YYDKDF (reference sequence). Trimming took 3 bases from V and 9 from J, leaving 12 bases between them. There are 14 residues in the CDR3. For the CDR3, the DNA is TGTGCCACCAGCAGTACCGGGGAATCTTCACCCCTCCACTTT. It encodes CATSSTGESSPLHF.

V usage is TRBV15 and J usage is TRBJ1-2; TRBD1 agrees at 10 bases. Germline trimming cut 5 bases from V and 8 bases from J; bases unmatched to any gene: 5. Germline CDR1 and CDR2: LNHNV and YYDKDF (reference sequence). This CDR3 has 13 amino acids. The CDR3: CATSWTGGLGYTF. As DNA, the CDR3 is TGTGCCACCAGCTGGACAGGGGGATTGGGCTACACCTTC.

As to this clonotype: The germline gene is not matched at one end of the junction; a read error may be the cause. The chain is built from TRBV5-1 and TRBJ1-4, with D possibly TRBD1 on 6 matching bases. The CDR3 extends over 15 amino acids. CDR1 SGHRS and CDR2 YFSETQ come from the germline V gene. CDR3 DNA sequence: TGCGCCAGCAGCTTGTCCGGGGGCGTTGATGAAAAACTGTCTTTT. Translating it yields CASSLSGGVDEKLSF.

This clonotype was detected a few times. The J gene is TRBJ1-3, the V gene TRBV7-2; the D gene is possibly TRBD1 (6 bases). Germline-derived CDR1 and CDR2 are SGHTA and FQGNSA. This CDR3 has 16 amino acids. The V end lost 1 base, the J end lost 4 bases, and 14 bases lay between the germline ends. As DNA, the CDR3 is TGTGCCAGCAGCTTAGGCCCGGGGGCGAGGGGAAACACCATATATTTT. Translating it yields CASSLGPGARGNTIYF.